This T cell receptor beta chain was captured by sequencing in a study of T cell responses to AZD1222 COVID-19 vaccine. Whole-study findings and limits: White British ancestry dominated among donors, who included more females, and clonal diversity was possibly underestimated.

Concerning this clone: What it binds is not known.

This CDR3 has 15 amino acids. Trimming removed 4 bases at V and 5 bases at J, with 14 bases between. The germline CDR1 and CDR2 sequences are MDHEN and SYDVKM. This table comes from immunoSEQ multiplex PCR, and its TCRdb copy is limited to in-frame clones, with some not included. The sample lists approximately 100,000 clones, 87% occurring once. The sequence was obtained from an adult who received the AZD1222 COVID-19 vaccine. This sample comprised peripheral blood, obtained 28 days after the second AZD1222 dose. The chain couples TRBV28 to TRBJ1-4, with D perhaps matching TRBD1 (5 bases). The CDR3 nucleotides read TGTGCCAGCAGTTCGACAGCGTTAGGAAATGAAAAACTGTTTTTT. Protein sequence: CASSSTALGNEKLFF.